Below, 27 T cell receptor beta chains from the same sample are listed, as sequenced in a study of cytomegalovirus exposure and HLA in healthy donors. The PCR was carried out with 60 Vbeta primers and 13 Jbeta primers. TCRdb's table, derived via immunoSEQ multiplex PCR, lists solely in-frame clones and lacks some. The sample includes tens of thousands of clones, 75% of them seen just once. Sequences were obtained from PBMCs. The receptors stem from a man aged 40-50 years in good health and CMV-seronegative.

This clone was detected only a few times. The genes are TRBV7-9 and TRBJ1-1; D unresolved. V lost 6 bases and J 10 bases, leaving 12 bases between the germline ends. The CDR3 contains 11 residues. CDR1 is SEHNR, CDR2 FQNEAQ, per germline (reference sequence). The CDR3 here is CASRGNEGAFF. DNA of the CDR3: TGTGCCAGCAGGGGCAATGAGGGAGCTTTCTTT.

This chain uses TRBV5-1 with TRBJ1-2; the match to TRBD1 covers 8 bases. Per germline, CDR1 SGHRS and CDR2 YFSETQ. Trimming cost V 2 bases and J 6 bases; bases outside gene matches: 6. CDR3 length: 14 amino acids. This CDR3 reads CASSFGQGMDGYTF. The CDR3 DNA is TGCGCCAGCAGCTTCGGACAGGGAATGGATGGCTACACCTTC.

The chain carries TRBV18 and TRBJ2-7, with 9 bases matching TRBD1. This CDR3 is 14 amino acids long. The germline V gene has CDR1 KGHSH and CDR2 LQKENI. V lost 4 bases, J lost 2 bases, and 3 bases stayed unmatched. CDR3 in DNA: TGTGCCAGCTCACGGGACAGGGTCACCTACGAGCAGTACTTC. This codes for CASSRDRVTYEQYF. Full variable domain (outside the CDR3, taken from reference TRBV18 and TRBJ2-7): NAGVMQNPRHLVRRRGQEARLRCSPMKGHSHVYWYRQLPEEGLKFMVYLQKENIIDESGMPKERFSAEFPKEGPSILRIQQVVRGDSAAYFCASSRDRVTYEQYFGPGTRLTVT.

This clone showed up just once. The rearrangement links TRBV9 to TRBJ2-3; 7 nucleotides match TRBD2. This CDR3 has 18 residues. CDR1 is SGDLS and CDR2 is YYNGEE in the germline V gene. Germline trimming cut 2 bases from V and 2 bases from J; bases unmatched to any gene: 14. The CDR3 protein is CASSVLPSWGGITDTQYF. The CDR3 nucleotides read TGTGCCAGCAGCGTTCTCCCATCGTGGGGGGGTATCACAGATACGCAGTATTTT.

This chain links TRBV28 with TRBJ2-7; no clear D. Germline V gene lookup returns CDR1 MDHEN and CDR2 SYDVKM. V lost 6 bases to trimming and J lost 2 bases, with 11 bases between them. This CDR3 spans 13 amino acids. The CDR3 nucleotides are TGTGCCAGCAGGAAAAGTAGCACCTACGAGCAGTACTTC. Protein sequence: CASRKSSTYEQYF.

The chain uses TRBV28 and TRBJ2-7, with a tentative D call TRBD2 (6 bases). Germline values: CDR1 MDHEN, CDR2 SYDVKM. Deletions cut 8 bases from V and 2 bases from J, with 16 bases between. The CDR3 is made up of 14 amino acids. The CDR3, as DNA: TGTGCCAGCGGTCATAAGGGACTTCCCTACGAGCAGTACTTC. Translating it yields CASGHKGLPYEQYF.

The chain joins TRBV28 to TRBJ1-6, with 7 nucleotides matching TRBD1. This CDR3 has 12 amino acids. V lost 6 bases, J lost 14 bases, and 7 bases stayed unmatched. The germline CDR1 and CDR2 sequences are MDHEN and SYDVKM. The CDR3 here is CASSQPDRALHF. For the CDR3, the DNA is TGTGCCAGCAGCCAGCCCGACAGGGCCCTCCACTTT.

The J gene is TRBJ2-7, the V gene TRBV28; D ambiguous. CDR1 and CDR2 from the germline V gene are MDHEN and SYDVKM. The CDR3 has 10 residues. The germline V and J ends were trimmed by 10 bases and 1 base, with 5 bases remaining between them. The CDR3 spells CATLSYEQYF. In nucleotides, the CDR3 is TGTGCCACCCTTTCCTACGAGCAGTACTTC.

The rearrangement joins TRBV18 to TRBJ2-5; 8 bases fit TRBD1. The CDR3 covers 15 residues. Germline lookup yields CDR1 KGHSH and CDR2 LQKENI. J was trimmed by 6 bases and V by 3 bases; bases with no gene match: 9. DNA for the CDR3: TGTGCCAGCTCACCGACGACAGGGGAAGTAAAGACCCAGTACTTC. Residues: CASSPTTGEVKTQYF.

This chain links TRBV5-1 with TRBJ2-3; 7 bases align to TRBD2. Losses at the gene ends were 2 bases for V and 10 bases for J; bases not matched to a gene: 16. There are 16 residues in the CDR3. Germline V gene lookup returns CDR1 SGHRS and CDR2 YFSETQ. The CDR3 loop is CASSLGIEGGGLAQYF. CDR3 DNA: TGCGCCAGCAGCTTAGGGATTGAGGGCGGGGGTCTGGCGCAGTATTTT.

The V call is TRBV7-9, the J call TRBJ2-1; 10 nucleotides align to TRBD2. Germline CDR1 reads SEHNR; CDR2 reads FQNEAQ (reference sequence). The trim removed 4 bases at V and 0 bases at J, leaving 3 bases unmatched. The CDR3 covers 16 residues. As DNA, the CDR3 is TGTGCCAGCAGCTCGCTAGCGGGAGACTCCTACAATGAGCAGTTCTTC. It translates to CASSSLAGDSYNEQFF.

V gene TRBV11-2 combines with J gene TRBJ2-6; 8 bases agree with TRBD1. The CDR3 has 16 residues. The V segment lost 8 bases and the J segment 0 bases; nucleotides outside the gene matches: 6. Germline V gives CDR1 SGHAT, CDR2 FQNNGV. CDR3 sequence reads: CASPDRANSGANVLTF. CDR3 DNA sequence: TGTGCCAGCCCGGACAGGGCCAACTCTGGGGCCAACGTCCTGACTTTC.

The rearrangement links TRBV2 to TRBJ1-1; D not resolved. This CDR3 has 14 residues. V shed 6 bases and J shed 1 base, with 12 bases lying between them. Germline CDR1 and CDR2: SNHLY and FYNNEI. CDR3 sequence reads: CASSQIQENTEAFF. The DNA of the CDR3 is TGTGCCAGCAGCCAGATACAAGAGAACACTGAAGCTTTCTTT.

The chain combines TRBV29-1 with TRBJ2-7; 11 bases align to TRBD1. V shed 5 bases, J shed 2 bases, and the junction held 5 bases outside the gene matches. Looked up from germline, CDR1 is SQVTM and CDR2 is ANQGSEA. There are 14 residues in the CDR3. The CDR3 DNA is TGCAGCGTTCGGGACAGGGGGTTACCCTACGAGCAGTACTTC. It yields the protein CSVRDRGLPYEQYF.

This chain links TRBV7-6 with TRBJ1-5; no definite D call. Germline V CDR1 and CDR2: SGHVS, FNYEAQ. Trimming left V 5 bases short and J 5 bases short, with 10 bases between. The CDR3 runs 13 residues. The CDR3 DNA reads as TGTGCCAGCAGCCCGGTCCCGGATCAGCCCCAGCATTTT. Amino acids: CASSPVPDQPQHF.

This chain links TRBV28 with TRBJ1-4; D is perhaps TRBD1 (5 bases). CDR1 MDHEN and CDR2 SYDVKM come from the germline V gene. The V gene lost 7 bases and the J gene lost 12 bases, with 18 bases spanning the gap. The CDR3 covers 13 residues. CDR3 DNA sequence: TGTGCCAGCACTCTTCGGGCAGGGTGGGAACTGTTTTTT. Residues: CASTLRAGWELFF.

This clone was counted between two and nine times. This chain links TRBV19 with TRBJ2-1; TRBD2 aligns across 9 bases. Germline V lookup: CDR1 LNHDA, CDR2 SQIVND (reference sequence). This CDR3 has 16 amino acids. The V gene end was trimmed by 7 bases and the J gene end by 2 bases; junction bases not matched to a gene: 9. CDR3 in amino acids: CASTTTSGAPYNEQFF. The CDR3 DNA reads TGTGCCAGTACCACGACTAGCGGAGCTCCCTACAATGAGCAGTTCTTC.

The CDR3 protein is CASSQDRRRMNTEAFF. The CDR3 nucleotides are TGTGCCAGCAGCCAAGATCGACGGAGGATGAACACTGAAGCTTTCTTT. The chain combines TRBV4-2 with TRBJ1-1; D not certain. Trimming removed 0 bases at V and 0 bases at J, with 11 bases between. Per the germline V gene, CDR1 is LGHNA and CDR2 is YNFKEQ. The CDR3 covers 16 residues.

The chain combines TRBV5-1 with TRBJ2-5; a weak D match, TRBD1 (8 bases). This CDR3 has 14 residues. Between the trimmed V and J ends, which lost 4 bases and 5 bases, there was a span of 15 bases. Per the germline V gene, CDR1 is SGHRS and CDR2 is YFSETQ. DNA for the CDR3: TGCGCCAGCAGCCCTACAGGGGGGGCGGAGACCCAGTACTTC. This sequence encodes CASSPTGGAETQYF.

The chain has TRBV5-1 and TRBJ1-2; 7 bases are shared with TRBD1. The CDR3 is made up of 11 amino acids. Germline-derived CDR1 and CDR2 are SGHRS and YFSETQ. The V and J ends lost 7 bases and 3 bases, in that order; junction bases with no gene match: 0. The CDR3 spells CASGTDYGYTF. The CDR3 DNA follows: TGCGCCAGCGGGACAGACTATGGCTACACCTTC.

The chain uses TRBV30 and TRBJ2-7; D perhaps matches TRBD1 (5 bases). Germline CDR1 is GTSNPN and CDR2 is SVGIG (reference sequence). V was shortened by 0 bases and J by 5 bases, with 11 bases between the two germline ends. This CDR3 spans 13 amino acids. This CDR3 reads CAWSVRTRDEQYF. CDR3 in DNA: TGTGCCTGGAGTGTACGGACCAGGGACGAGCAGTACTTC.

CDR3 sequence (DNA): TGTGCCAGCAGCCAGGACACGGAGCAGTACTTC. Translation gives CASSQDTEQYF. This rearrangement joins TRBV7-2 to TRBJ2-7; D may be TRBD1 (5 bases). The CDR3 loop spans 11 amino acids. V was clipped by 5 bases and J by 7 bases, with 9 bases between them. CDR1 is SGHTA, CDR2 FQGNSA, per germline.

The J gene is TRBJ2-5, the V gene TRBV5-8; tentatively, D is TRBD1 (6 bases). Trimming pared 1 base from V and 7 bases from J, leaving 20 bases between. CDR1 is SGHTS, CDR2 YDEGEE, per germline. The CDR3 runs 16 residues. CDR3 nucleotides: TGTGCCAGCAGCTTGAAACCCCCCGGACAGTCGCGGACCCAGTACTTC. As protein: CASSLKPPGQSRTQYF.

This clone was detected once. The J gene is TRBJ1-1, the V gene TRBV9, with D perhaps matching TRBD1 (5 bases). Trimming left V 4 bases short and J 5 bases short, with 15 bases between. Per the germline V gene, CDR1 is SGDLS and CDR2 is YYNGEE. CDR3 length: 14 amino acids. In DNA, the CDR3 is TGTGCCAGCAGCCAGGTGTGGGGGGGGACTGAAGCTTTCTTT. This codes for CASSQVWGGTEAFF.

The rearrangement joins TRBV20-1 to TRBJ1-2; no reliable D call. The CDR3 extends over 10 amino acids. V lost 7 bases, J lost 3 bases, and 6 bases lay in between. CDR1 DFQATT and CDR2 SNEGSKA come from the germline V gene (reference sequence). The CDR3 DNA sequence: TGCAGTGTTTCTTACTATGGCTACACCTTC. It encodes CSVSYYGYTF.

This chain links TRBV5-1 with TRBJ2-5; maybe TRBD1 (6 bases). Trimming removed 0 bases from V and 1 base from J, with 10 bases in between. CDR1 SGHRS and CDR2 YFSETQ come from the germline V gene. CDR3 length: 15 amino acids. Here the CDR3 DNA reads TGCGCCAGCAGCTTGGTGGGGGCGCCCCAAGAGACCCAGTACTTC. Translation gives CASSLVGAPQETQYF.

The gene calls are TRBV4-1 and TRBJ1-2, with D possibly matching TRBD1 (6 bases). The CDR3 length is 16 residues. Germline lookup yields CDR1 MGHRA and CDR2 YSYEKL. V dropped 4 bases and J dropped 5 bases, with 20 bases sitting between them. The CDR3 DNA reads TGCGCCAGCAGCCGAACAATTACAGGGAGTCGGTATGGCTACACCTTC. Translated: CASSRTITGSRYGYTF.